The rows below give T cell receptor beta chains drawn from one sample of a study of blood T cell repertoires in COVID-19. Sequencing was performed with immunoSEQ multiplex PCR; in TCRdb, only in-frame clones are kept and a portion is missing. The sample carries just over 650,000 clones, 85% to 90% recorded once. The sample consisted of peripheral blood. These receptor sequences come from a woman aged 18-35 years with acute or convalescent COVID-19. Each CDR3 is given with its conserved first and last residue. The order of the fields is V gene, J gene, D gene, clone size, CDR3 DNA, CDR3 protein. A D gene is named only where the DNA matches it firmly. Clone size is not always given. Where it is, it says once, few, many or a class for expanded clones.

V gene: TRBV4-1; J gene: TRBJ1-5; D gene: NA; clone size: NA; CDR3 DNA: TGCGCCAGCAGCCCACAGGACAGTCTCAATCAGCCCCAGCATTTT; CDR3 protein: CASSPQDSLNQPQHF
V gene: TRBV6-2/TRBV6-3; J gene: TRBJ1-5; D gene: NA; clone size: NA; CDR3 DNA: TGTGCCAGCAGTTATATGGGCAGGGTCAGTCAGCCCCAGCATTTT; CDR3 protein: CASSYMGRVSQPQHF
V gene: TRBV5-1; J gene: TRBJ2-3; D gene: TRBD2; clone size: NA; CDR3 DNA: TGCGCCAGCAGCTTTCCTCGTGAGCGGGGACTTCACACAGATACGCAGTATTTT; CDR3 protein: CASSFPRERGLHTDTQYF
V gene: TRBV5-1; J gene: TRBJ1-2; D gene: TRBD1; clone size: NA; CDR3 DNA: TGCGCCAGCAGCTTAGCCCCCCTGGGACAGGAAAGAGGCTACACCTTC; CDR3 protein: CASSLAPLGQERGYTF
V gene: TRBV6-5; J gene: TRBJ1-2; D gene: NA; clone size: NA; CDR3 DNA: TGTGCCAGCAGCGCGGACATGGGCTACACCTTC; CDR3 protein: CASSADMGYTF
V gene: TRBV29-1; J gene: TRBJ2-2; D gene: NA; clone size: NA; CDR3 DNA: TGCAGCGCAGGAGCAGGGACCGGGGAGCTGTTTTTT; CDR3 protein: CSAGAGTGELFF
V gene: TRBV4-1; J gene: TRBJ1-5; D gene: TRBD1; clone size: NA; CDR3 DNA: TGCGCCAGCAGCCCGGGACAGGGAGTGGGGAATCAGCCCCAGCATTTT; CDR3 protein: CASSPGQGVGNQPQHF
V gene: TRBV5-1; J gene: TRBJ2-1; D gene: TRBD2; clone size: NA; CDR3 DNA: TGCGCCAGCAGCTTGGCACCTAGCGGGGGGGTTAATGAGCAGTTCTTC; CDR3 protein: CASSLAPSGGVNEQFF
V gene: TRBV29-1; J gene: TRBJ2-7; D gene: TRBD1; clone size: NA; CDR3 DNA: TGCAGCGCCGGGACAGGGTACTACGAGCAGTACTTC; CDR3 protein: CSAGTGYYEQYF
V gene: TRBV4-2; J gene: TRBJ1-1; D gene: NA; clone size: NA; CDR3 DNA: TGTGCCAGCCGTCCCGGTCTGGCCTGGGAGACTGAAGCTTTCTTT; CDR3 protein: CASRPGLAWETEAFF
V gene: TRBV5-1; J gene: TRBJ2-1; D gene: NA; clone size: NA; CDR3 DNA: TGCGCCAGCAGCTTGGGCCGGGGATTATACAATGAGCAGTTCTTC; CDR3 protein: CASSLGRGLYNEQFF
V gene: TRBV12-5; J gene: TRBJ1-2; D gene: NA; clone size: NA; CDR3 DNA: TGTGCTAGTGGTTCCCGGGGAGTTCTCCCTAACTATGGCTACACCTTC; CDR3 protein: CASGSRGVLPNYGYTF
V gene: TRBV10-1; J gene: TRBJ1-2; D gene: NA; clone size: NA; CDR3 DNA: TGCGCCAGCGCCGGCGGAAACTATGGCTACACCTTC; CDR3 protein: CASAGGNYGYTF
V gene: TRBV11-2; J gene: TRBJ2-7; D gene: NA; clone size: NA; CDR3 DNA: TGTGCCAGCAGCTTCCAGACTAGCTACGAGCAGTACTTC; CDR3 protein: CASSFQTSYEQYF
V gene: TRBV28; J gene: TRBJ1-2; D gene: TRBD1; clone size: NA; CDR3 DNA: TGTGCCAGCAGAAGGAATTTCGGGACAGGTTTGTCCACCGAGCATGGCTACACCTTC; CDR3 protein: CASRRNFGTGLSTEHGYTF
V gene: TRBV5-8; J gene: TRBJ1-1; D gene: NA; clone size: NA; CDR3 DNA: TGTGCCAGCAGCTTGTACTTTAACACTGAAGCTTTCTTT; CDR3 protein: CASSLYFNTEAFF
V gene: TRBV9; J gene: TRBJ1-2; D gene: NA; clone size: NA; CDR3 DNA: TGTGCCAGCAGCCCTTACAGTGATCCTAACTATGGCTACACCTTC; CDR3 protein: CASSPYSDPNYGYTF
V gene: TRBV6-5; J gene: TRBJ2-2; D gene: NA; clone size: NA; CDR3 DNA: TGTGCCAGCAGTTCTCCCCGGGAGCCCCCCGGGGAGCTGTTTTTT; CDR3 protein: CASSSPREPPGELFF
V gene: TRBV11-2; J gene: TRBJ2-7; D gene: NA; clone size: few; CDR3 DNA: TGTGCCAGCAGCTTAGTAGACGAGCAGTACTTC; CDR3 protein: CASSLVDEQYF
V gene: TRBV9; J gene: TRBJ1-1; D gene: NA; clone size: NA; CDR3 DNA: TGTGCCAGCAGCGTAGATGGCAAGAACACTGAAGCTTTCTTT; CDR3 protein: CASSVDGKNTEAFF
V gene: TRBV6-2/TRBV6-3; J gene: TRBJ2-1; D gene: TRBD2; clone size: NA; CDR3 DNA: TGTGCCAGCAGTTATGGGGCTAGCGGGGTACTCGTCGAGCAGTTCTTC; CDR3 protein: CASSYGASGVLVEQFF
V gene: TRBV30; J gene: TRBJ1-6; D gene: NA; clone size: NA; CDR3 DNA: TGTGCCTGGAGTGTCAGGGGCGGTAATTCACCCCTCCACTTT; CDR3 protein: CAWSVRGGNSPLHF